The clone carrying this T cell receptor beta chain was seen a handful of times. Its antigen is not known. This CDR3 spans 11 amino acids. The germline gives CDR1 LNHDA, CDR2 SQIVND (reference sequence). Trimming stripped 5 bases from V and 6 bases from J, with 7 bases between. This sample was taken from a study of T cell repertoires in cytomegalovirus infection. About the study: Epitope selection comprised recently identified HLA-C-restricted CMV epitopes and well-studied HLA-B-restricted CMV epitopes. Matching HLA type and CMV infection were both indicated by public TCR beta signatures.

Study-level points and caveats: Carriers of CMV plus the relevant HLA were identified by cumulative public TCR beta family frequency. HLA-C-restricted CMV clonotypes gave the most frequent clonotype in two of eight donors.

TCRdb itself ran the reads through MiXCR, one entry per CDR3 protein. This sample yields about 700,000 distinct CDR3 sequences, of which around a third are seen a single time; around a sixth belongs to the top ten. The genes are TRBV19 and TRBJ1-1; D is ambiguous. The TCR comes from a human donor in good health (CMV status not recorded). Some clones in this sample may be carry-over from other donors' samples. Sample: cultured PBMCs, taken from culture after CMV antigen stimulation. The CDR3, as DNA: TGTGCCAGTAGTGGACGCCCTGAAGCTTTCTTT. Translation: CASSGRPEAFF.